These 5 T cell receptor beta chains came from one sample sequenced in a study of CD4 T cells in relation to SARS-CoV-2 and coronaviruses. TCRdb keeps only in-frame clones here, not all; method: immunoSEQ multiplex PCR. This table has approximately 25,000 clones, about three quarters appearing once. Their target antigens are unknown. Before the COVID-19 pandemic, during about 2011-2018, CD4+ T cells were taken from unexposed donors. Isolation of CD4+ T cells took place after nine to ten days in culture. The sample consisted of CD4+ T cells from PBMCs, cultured in vitro. Receptor source: a human donor in good health.

V and J are TRBV7-2 and TRBJ2-5; the D gene could be TRBD1 or TRBD2 (5 bases each). Deletions cut 5 bases from V and 2 bases from J, with 12 bases between. Germline CDR1 reads SGHTA; CDR2 reads FQGNSA. The CDR3 extends over 14 amino acids. This CDR3 reads CASSPGTLQETQYF. The CDR3 bases are TGTGCCAGCAGCCCCGGGACCCTTCAAGAGACCCAGTACTTC.

CDR3 amino acids: CASIQGPTDTQYF. The CDR3 DNA reads as TGCGCCAGCATACAGGGCCCCACAGATACGCAGTATTTT. J is TRBJ2-3 and V is TRBV10-2; weak D call: TRBD1 (6 bases). Germline V lookup: CDR1 WSHSY, CDR2 SAAADI. Trimming stripped 7 bases from V and 2 bases from J, with 10 bases between. This CDR3 has 13 residues.

This clone was counted a single time. The rearrangement joins TRBV18 to TRBJ2-7; 12 nucleotides match TRBD2. Germline CDR1 and CDR2: KGHSH and LQKENI. With V trimmed by 4 bases and J by 0 bases, 4 bases remained unmatched. The CDR3 contains 16 residues. The CDR3 DNA reads TGTGCCAGCTCACTCGGACTAGCGGGGACCTCCTACGAGCAGTACTTC. It specifies CASSLGLAGTSYEQYF.

The rearrangement joins TRBV11-2 to TRBJ2-1, with TRBD2 identical over 11 bases. This CDR3 comprises 14 residues. The V segment lost 3 bases and the J segment 6 bases; nucleotides outside the gene matches: 1. The germline V gene has CDR1 SGHAT and CDR2 FQNNGV. The CDR3 loop reads CASSLGLAANEQFF. The CDR3 region has the DNA TGTGCCAGCAGCTTGGGACTAGCGGCCAATGAGCAGTTCTTC. Together with reference TRBV11-2 and TRBJ2-1, the CDR3 gives the full variable domain: EAGVAQSPRYKIIEKRQSVAFWCNPISGHATLYWYQQILGQGPKLLIQFQNNGVVDDSQLPKDRFSAERLKGVDSTLKIQPAKLEDSAVYLCASSLGLAANEQFFGPGTRLTVL.

The V and J genes are TRBV6-2 or TRBV6-3 and TRBJ2-4, with TRBD1 matching 10 bases. CDR3 size: 15 residues. Germline lookup yields CDR1 MNHEY and CDR2 SVGEGT. V dropped 2 bases and J dropped 7; count of bases not matched to a gene: 5. CDR3 region: CASSYMGQGRNIQYF. In nucleotides, the CDR3 is TGTGCCAGCAGTTACATGGGACAGGGGAGGAACATTCAGTACTTC.